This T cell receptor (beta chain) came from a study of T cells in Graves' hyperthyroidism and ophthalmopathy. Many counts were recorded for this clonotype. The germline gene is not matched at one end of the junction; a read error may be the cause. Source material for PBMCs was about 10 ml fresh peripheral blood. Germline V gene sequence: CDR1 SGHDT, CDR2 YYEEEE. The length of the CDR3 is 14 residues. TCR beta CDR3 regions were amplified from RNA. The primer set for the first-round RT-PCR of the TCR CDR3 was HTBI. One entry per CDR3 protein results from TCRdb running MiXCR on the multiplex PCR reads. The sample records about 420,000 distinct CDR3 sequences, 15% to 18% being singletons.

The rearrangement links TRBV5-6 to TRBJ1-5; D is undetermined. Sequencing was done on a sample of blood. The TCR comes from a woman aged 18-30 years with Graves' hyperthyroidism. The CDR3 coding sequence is TGTACCAGCAGCTCCGATCAGGTGAATCAGCCCCAGCATTTT. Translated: CTSSSDQVNQPQHF. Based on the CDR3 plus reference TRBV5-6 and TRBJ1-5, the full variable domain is DAGVTQSPTHLIKTRGQQVTLRCSPKSGHDTVSWYQQALGQGPQFIFQYYEEEERQRGNFPDRFSGHQFPNYSSELNVNALLLGDSALYLCTSSSDQVNQPQHFGDGTRLSIL.